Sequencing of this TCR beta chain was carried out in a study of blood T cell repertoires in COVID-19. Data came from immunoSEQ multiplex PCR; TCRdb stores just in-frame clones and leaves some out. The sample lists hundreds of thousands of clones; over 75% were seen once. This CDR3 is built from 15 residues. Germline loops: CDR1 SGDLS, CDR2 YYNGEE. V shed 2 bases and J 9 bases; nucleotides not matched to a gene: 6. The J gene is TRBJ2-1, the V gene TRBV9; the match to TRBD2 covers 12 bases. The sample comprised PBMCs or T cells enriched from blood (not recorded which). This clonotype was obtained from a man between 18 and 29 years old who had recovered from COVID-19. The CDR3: CASSVTSGGSGEQFF. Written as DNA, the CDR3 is TGTGCCAGCAGCGTCACTAGCGGGGGGTCAGGTGAGCAGTTCTTC.